These 22 T cell receptor beta chains were sequenced from one sample in a study of shared clonotypes between healthy human individuals. Produced via immunoSEQ multiplex PCR; TCRdb's table is partial and in-frame only. This sample has around 700,000 clones, with around four fifths found just once. The sample was memory CD4+ T cells sorted from blood. The subset denotes: CD45RA-negative fraction. Source of these receptors: a woman aged 30 to 39 in good health.

This clone was found once. The chain recombines TRBV7-9 with TRBJ2-2; 8 positions agree with TRBD1. Germline V gene data show CDR1 as SEHNR and CDR2 as FQNEAQ (reference sequence). J lost 0 bases, V lost 4 bases, and 10 bases had no gene match. The CDR3 has 18 amino acids. The CDR3 DNA follows: TGTGCCAGCAGCTCCAGGGGGCGGAGAACGACGAACACCGGGGAGCTGTTTTTT. Translation: CASSSRGRRTTNTGELFF. The whole variable domain, filled in from reference TRBV7-9 and TRBJ2-2, reads DTGVSQNPRHKITKRGQNVTFRCDPISEHNRLYWYRQTLGQGPEFLTYFQNEAQLEKSRLLSDRFSAERPKGSFSTLEIQRTEQGDSAMYLCASSSRGRRTTNTGELFFGEGSRLTVL.

The chain has TRBV30 and TRBJ2-1, with no clear D. Between the trimmed V and J ends, which lost 3 bases and 7 bases, there was a span of 4 bases. Germline CDR1 GTSNPN, CDR2 SVGIG (reference sequence). The length of the CDR3 is 10 residues. CDR3 region: CAWRMNEQFF. For the CDR3, the DNA is TGTGCCTGGAGGATGAATGAGCAGTTCTTC. Full variable domain (rest looked up from reference TRBV30 and TRBJ2-1): SQTIHQWPATLVQPVGSPLSLECTVEGTSNPNLYWYRQAAGRGLQLLFYSVGIGQISSEVPQNLSASRPQDRQFILSSKKLLLSDSGFYLCAWRMNEQFFGPGTRLTVL.

CDR3 nucleotides: TGTGCCAGCAGCTTAGGAGGCCAGGGGGCCGGCGGGGAGCTGTTTTTT. This encodes CASSLGGQGAGGELFF. The gene calls are TRBV7-3 and TRBJ2-2, with TRBD1 matching 8 bases. This CDR3 is built from 16 residues. Germline V lookup: CDR1 SGHTA, CDR2 FQGTGA. Trimming at V came to 2 bases and at J to 7 bases, leaving 9 bases not matched to a gene.

This clone has just a few counts. This chain links TRBV7-3 with TRBJ2-7, with unresolved D. V was clipped by 4 bases and J by 5 bases, with 18 bases between them. CDR1 and CDR2 (germline): SGHTA, FQGTGA. This CDR3 comprises 15 residues. The CDR3 nucleotides are TGTGCCAGCAGCTCTAGGAACAGTGGGGTACACGAGCAGTACTTC. This codes for CASSSRNSGVHEQYF.

The genes are TRBV6-6 and TRBJ1-2; TRBD1 matches 8 bases. With 5 bases clipped from V and 5 bases from J, the junction kept 10 bases outside the gene matches. The CDR3 has 15 amino acids. From germline, CDR1 is MNHNY and CDR2 SVGAGI (reference sequence). This CDR3 reads CASSRDRSTGYGYTF. The CDR3 coding sequence is TGTGCCAGCAGTAGGGACAGGAGTACCGGGTATGGCTACACCTTC.

V and J are TRBV7-2 and TRBJ2-1, with 12 bases matching TRBD2. The CDR3 runs 16 residues. J lost 8 bases, V lost 0 bases, and 5 bases had no gene match. From germline, CDR1 is SGHTA and CDR2 FQGNSA. The chain's CDR3 is CASSLAASGRADEQFF. The DNA for the CDR3 is TGTGCCAGCAGCTTAGCTGCTAGCGGGAGGGCCGATGAGCAGTTCTTC.

The rearrangement uses TRBV2 and TRBJ2-1, with 9 bases that match TRBD1. Unmatched junction bases numbered 13, after V lost 7 bases and J lost 12 bases. Germline assignment: CDR1 SNHLY and CDR2 FYNNEI. The length of the CDR3 is 14 residues. In DNA, the CDR3 is TGTGCCAGCATCCGGGACAGGGATGAGCACGGGCAGTTCTTC. It encodes CASIRDRDEHGQFF. Full variable domain (outside the CDR3, taken from reference TRBV2 and TRBJ2-1): EPEVTQTPSHQVTQMGQEVILRCVPISNHLYFYWYRQILGQKVEFLVSFYNNEISEKSEIFDDQFSVERPDGSNFTLKIRSTKLEDSAMYFCASIRDRDEHGQFFGPGTRLTVL.

This clone showed up just a few times. The J gene is TRBJ1-2, the V gene TRBV4-2; TRBD1 might be the D (5 bases). The CDR3 is 15 residues long. V lost 0 bases and J 4 bases, leaving 12 bases between the germline ends. Germline CDR1 reads LGHNA; CDR2 reads YNFKEQ. The CDR3 reads CASSQDRGISYGYTF. DNA for the CDR3: TGTGCCAGCAGCCAAGATCGGGGGATAAGCTATGGCTACACCTTC.

V usage is TRBV4-1 and J usage is TRBJ2-7; no firm D call. Germline V gives CDR1 MGHRA, CDR2 YSYEKL. The CDR3 contains 15 residues. V lost 4 bases and J 3 bases, leaving 16 bases between the germline ends. The CDR3 is CASSPNLSQDYEQYF. The CDR3 region has the DNA TGCGCCAGCAGCCCAAACTTGTCCCAAGACTACGAGCAGTACTTC.

In this sample, this clone turned up a few times. This rearrangement joins TRBV11-2 to TRBJ1-1; TRBD1 matches at 7 bases. The germline gives CDR1 SGHAT, CDR2 FQNNGV. The CDR3 is 15 residues long. J lost 5 bases, V lost 5 bases, and 11 bases had no gene match. In DNA, the CDR3 is TGTGCCAGCAGCCTCCCTAGTGGACAGGCGACTGAAGCTTTCTTT. Amino acids: CASSLPSGQATEAFF. The entire variable domain, with the rest obtained from reference TRBV11-2 and TRBJ1-1, is as follows: EAGVAQSPRYKIIEKRQSVAFWCNPISGHATLYWYQQILGQGPKLLIQFQNNGVVDDSQLPKDRFSAERLKGVDSTLKIQPAKLEDSAVYLCASSLPSGQATEAFFGQGTRLTVV.

The chain uses TRBV7-9 and TRBJ2-3, with D possibly TRBD2 on 5 matching bases. The CDR3 totals 17 residues. Deletions cut 5 bases from V and 3 bases from J, with 21 bases between. The germline V gene encodes CDR1 SEHNR and CDR2 FQNEAQ (reference sequence). The DNA for the CDR3 is TGTGCCAGCAGCCCGGAAAGGGCGGGCGTAAGGACAGATACGCAGTATTTT. It translates to CASSPERAGVRTDTQYF.

CDR3 sequence: CASSEQIGGVAKNIQYF. CDR3 bases: TGTGCCAGCAGTGAACAAATTGGCGGGGTAGCCAAAAACATTCAGTACTTC. The V and J genes are TRBV6-1 and TRBJ2-4; weak D call: TRBD2 (6 bases). CDR3 length: 17 amino acids. The germline V gene has CDR1 MNHNS and CDR2 SASEGT. V lost 2 bases, J lost 0 bases, and 14 bases lay in between.

This clone was found a few times. The gene calls are TRBV5-4 and TRBJ2-3; TRBD1 is a possible D gene (6 bases). The V end lost 6 bases, the J end lost 0 bases, and 11 bases lay between the germline ends. The CDR3 is made up of 14 amino acids. Germline loops: CDR1 SGHNT, CDR2 YYREEE (reference sequence). The CDR3, as DNA: TGTGCCAGCAACCCAGACAGGAGCACAGATACGCAGTATTTT. Amino acid sequence: CASNPDRSTDTQYF.

The chain uses TRBV6-6 and TRBJ2-1; D not certain. In germline, CDR1 is MNHNY, CDR2 SVGAGI (reference sequence). CDR3 length: 12 residues. V was clipped by 8 bases and J by 10 bases, with 15 bases between them. CDR3 in amino acids: CASGTGRWEQFF. In DNA form, the CDR3 reads TGTGCCAGCGGTACGGGCCGATGGGAGCAGTTCTTC.

This chain uses TRBV27 with TRBJ2-3, with D perhaps matching TRBD2 (5 bases). Germline CDR1 is MNHEY and CDR2 is SMNVEV (reference sequence). There are 15 residues in the CDR3. The germline V and J ends were trimmed by 3 bases and 3 bases, with 13 bases remaining between them. CDR3 amino acids: CASSFWGTRTDTQYF. DNA for the CDR3: TGTGCCAGCAGTTTTTGGGGTACTAGAACAGATACGCAGTATTTT.

Here the CDR3 reads CASSRVPADTQYF. The CDR3 nucleotides are TGTGCCAGCTCACGGGTTCCGGCGGATACGCAGTATTTT. The chain employs TRBV18 and TRBJ2-3; D is unclear. CDR3 size: 13 residues. Germline lookup yields CDR1 KGHSH and CDR2 LQKENI. The V end was cut by 4 bases, the J end by 6 bases, with 11 bases between.

The CDR3 here is CASSPGTGGWNTEAFF. The CDR3 DNA sequence: TGTGCCAGCTCACCAGGTACAGGGGGTTGGAACACTGAAGCTTTCTTT. This chain uses TRBV18 with TRBJ1-1, with TRBD1 matching over 8 bases. Trimming took 2 bases from V and 1 from J; bases not matched to a gene: 6. The CDR3 extends over 16 amino acids. The germline V gene has CDR1 KGHSH and CDR2 LQKENI. The complete variable domain, with remaining parts taken from reference TRBV18 and TRBJ1-1, reads NAGVMQNPRHLVRRRGQEARLRCSPMKGHSHVYWYRQLPEEGLKFMVYLQKENIIDESGMPKERFSAEFPKEGPSILRIQQVVRGDSAAYFCASSPGTGGWNTEAFFGQGTRLTVV.

The V and J genes are TRBV6-5 and TRBJ2-1; TRBD1 is a possible D gene (7 bases). Germline CDR1 MNHEY, CDR2 SVGAGI. The V end lost 5 bases, the J end lost 6 bases, and 17 bases lay between the germline ends. This CDR3 is built from 15 residues. DNA of the CDR3: TGTGCCAGCAGTAGGGGGGCAGGGGGACTCAATGAGCAGTTCTTC. Encoded protein: CASSRGAGGLNEQFF.

The chain recombines TRBV5-6 with TRBJ2-1; 14 bases are shared with TRBD2. CDR1 and CDR2 (germline): SGHDT, YYEEEE. With V trimmed by 0 bases and J by 9 bases, 5 bases remained unmatched. CDR3 length: 16 amino acids. CDR3 sequence (DNA): TGTGCCAGCAGCTTGGCGCGGGGACTAGCGGGAGCTGAGCAGTTCTTC. This sequence encodes CASSLARGLAGAEQFF.

This clone occurred many times. The rearrangement joins TRBV19 to TRBJ1-4, with D possibly TRBD1 on 5 matching bases. Germline CDR1 LNHDA, CDR2 SQIVND (reference sequence). The CDR3 covers 15 residues. Trimming removed 11 bases from V and 3 bases from J, with 19 bases in between. CDR3 DNA: TGTGCCTCAAAGGACGGGGCCGGGGCTAATGAAAAACTGTTTTTT. Translated: CASKDGAGANEKLFF.

CDR3 in amino acids: CASSFQGGSKASTDTQYF. The CDR3 DNA reads TGTGCCAGCAGTTTTCAGGGAGGCTCAAAAGCTAGCACAGATACGCAGTATTTT. The V and J genes are TRBV27 and TRBJ2-3; D may be TRBD2 (6 bases). The germline V gene has CDR1 MNHEY and CDR2 SMNVEV (reference sequence). The CDR3 extends over 18 amino acids. Trimming pared 3 bases from V and 0 bases from J, leaving 19 bases between.

The CDR3 sequence: CATDTGGSDEQYF. In nucleotides, the CDR3 is TGTGCCACCGACACAGGGGGATCGGACGAGCAGTACTTC. V gene TRBV19 combines with J gene TRBJ2-7; TRBD1 matches 8 bases. CDR3 length: 13 amino acids. The germline V gene has CDR1 LNHDA and CDR2 SQIVND (reference sequence). With 10 bases clipped from V and 5 bases from J, the junction kept 10 bases outside the gene matches.